This T cell receptor beta chain emerged from a study of blood T cell repertoires in COVID-19. Study in general: COVID-19 samples from acute and convalescent phases originated in the United States, Italy and Spain. The analysed material was cDNA or gDNA that came from T cells, B-cell-depleted T cells, or PBMCs.

Assay used: immunoSEQ multiplex PCR; TCRdb lists only in-frame clones, some missing. The sample lists about 160,000 clones, approximately 90% occurring once. This clone was seen a single time. The CDR3 contains 14 residues. V was clipped by 5 bases and J by 1 base; unmatched bases: 4. CDR1 is SGHTA and CDR2 is FQGNSA in the germline V gene. The J gene is TRBJ1-1, the V gene TRBV7-2; 7 nucleotides line up with TRBD1. The origin of this receptor is a man in his fifties or sixties with acute or convalescent COVID-19. The source material was peripheral blood. The CDR3 loop reads CASSPTGRNTEAFF. DNA of the CDR3: TGTGCCAGCAGCCCGACAGGGAGGAACACTGAAGCTTTCTTT.